The sequence of this T cell receptor beta chain was determined in a study of cytomegalovirus exposure and HLA in healthy donors. The CDR3 sequence is 16 residues long. In germline, CDR1 is SGHVS, CDR2 FQNEAQ. J gave up 0 bases and V 5 bases, and 2 bases lay outside the gene matches. 13 Jbeta primers and 60 Vbeta primers were used for the PCR. TCRdb's table, derived via immunoSEQ multiplex PCR, lists solely in-frame clones and lacks some. The table includes about 120,000 clones, roughly 76% detected once. The chain is built from TRBV7-8 and TRBJ2-1, with 12 bases aligning to TRBD2. The TCR originated in a man younger than 45 in good health and CMV-seronegative. The sample comprised PBMCs. The CDR3 loop reads CASSASGGGSYNEQFF. CDR3 nucleotide sequence: TGTGCCAGCAGCGCTAGCGGGGGGGGCTCCTACAATGAGCAGTTCTTC. Looking up the rest from reference TRBV7-8 and TRBJ2-1 gives the full variable domain: GAGVSQSPRYKVAKRGQDVALRCDPISGHVSLFWYQQALGQGPEFLTYFQNEAQLDKSGLPSDRFFAERPEGSVSTLKIQRTQQEDSAVYLCASSASGGGSYNEQFFGPGTRLTVL.